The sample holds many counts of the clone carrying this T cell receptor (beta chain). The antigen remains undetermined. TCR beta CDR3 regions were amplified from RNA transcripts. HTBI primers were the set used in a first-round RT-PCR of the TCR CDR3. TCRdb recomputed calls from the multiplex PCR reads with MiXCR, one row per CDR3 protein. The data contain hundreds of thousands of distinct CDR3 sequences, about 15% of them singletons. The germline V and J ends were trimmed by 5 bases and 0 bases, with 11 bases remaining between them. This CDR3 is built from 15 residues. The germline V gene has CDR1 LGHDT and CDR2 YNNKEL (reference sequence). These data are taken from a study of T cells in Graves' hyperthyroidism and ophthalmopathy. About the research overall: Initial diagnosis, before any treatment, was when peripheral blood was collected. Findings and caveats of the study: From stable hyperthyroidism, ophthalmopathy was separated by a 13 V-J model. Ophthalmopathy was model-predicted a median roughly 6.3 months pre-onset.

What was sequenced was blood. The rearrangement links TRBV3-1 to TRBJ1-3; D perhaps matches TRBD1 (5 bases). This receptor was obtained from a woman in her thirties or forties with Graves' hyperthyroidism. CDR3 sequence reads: CASSAKGYSGNTIYF. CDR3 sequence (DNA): TGTGCCAGCAGCGCCAAGGGGTACTCTGGAAACACCATATATTTT.